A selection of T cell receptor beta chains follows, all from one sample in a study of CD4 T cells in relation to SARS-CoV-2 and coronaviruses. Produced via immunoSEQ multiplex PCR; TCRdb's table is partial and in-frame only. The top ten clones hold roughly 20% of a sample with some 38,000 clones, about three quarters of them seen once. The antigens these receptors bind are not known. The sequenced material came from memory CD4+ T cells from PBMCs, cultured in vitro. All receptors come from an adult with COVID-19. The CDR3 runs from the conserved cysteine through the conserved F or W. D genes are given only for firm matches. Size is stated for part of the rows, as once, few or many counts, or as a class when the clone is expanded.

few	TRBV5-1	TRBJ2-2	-	TGCGCCAGCAGCTTGAGTGGGATCGGGGAGCTGTTTTTT	CASSLSGIGELFF
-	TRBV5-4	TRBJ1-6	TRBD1	TGTGCCAGCAGCTCGGACAGGGGCAATTCACCCCTCCACTTT	CASSSDRGNSPLHF
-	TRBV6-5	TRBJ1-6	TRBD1	TGTGCCGGCACGGACAGGGAGAATAATTCACCCCTCCACTTT	CAGTDRENNSPLHF
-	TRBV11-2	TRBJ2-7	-	TGTGCCAGCAGCTTATCCCGCAATCCAGGCGTCGAGGACGAGCAGTACTTC	CASSLSRNPGVEDEQYF
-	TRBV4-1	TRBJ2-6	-	TGCGCCAGCAGCCCACCGCCGGGACTGCATGGGGCCAACGTCCTGACTTTC	CASSPPPGLHGANVLTF
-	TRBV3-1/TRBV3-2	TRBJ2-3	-	TGTGCCAGCAGCCAAGATCGAGTGGCGGAGGGAAAGGATACGCAGTATTTT	CASSQDRVAEGKDTQYF
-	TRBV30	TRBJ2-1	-	TGTGCCTGGAGACCGTTGTACAATGAGCAGTTCTTC	CAWRPLYNEQFF
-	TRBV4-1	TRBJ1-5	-	TGCGCCAGCAGCCAAGTTACAGGGTTCAATCAGCCCCAGCATTTT	CASSQVTGFNQPQHF
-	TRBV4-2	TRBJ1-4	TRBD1	TGTGCCAGCAGCCCGCTCGGACAGGGGGTGAGGACTAATGAAAAACTGTTTTTT	CASSPLGQGVRTNEKLFF
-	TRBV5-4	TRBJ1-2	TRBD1	TGTGCCAGCAGCTTGGACAGGGGTGGTGGCTACACCTTC	CASSLDRGGGYTF
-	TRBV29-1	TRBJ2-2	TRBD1	TGCAGCGTTCCTAAGACAGGGTACACCGGGGAGCTGTTTTTT	CSVPKTGYTGELFF
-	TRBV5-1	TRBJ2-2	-	TGCGCCAGCAGCTTTCGCGGCGGCCGCACCGGGGAGCTGTTTTTT	CASSFRGGRTGELFF
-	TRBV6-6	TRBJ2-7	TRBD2	TGTGCCAGCAGTCAATCTCCCGGGATAGCGGGAGGGTCCGAGCAGTACTTC	CASSQSPGIAGGSEQYF
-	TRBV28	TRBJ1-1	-	TGTGCCAGCTATAGGGGGGGAAGTGAGACTGAAGCTTTCTTT	CASYRGGSETEAFF
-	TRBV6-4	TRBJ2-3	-	TGTGCCAGCATTCTCACTCGGGGGGGACAGGCTGGGGATACGCAGTATTTT	CASILTRGGQAGDTQYF
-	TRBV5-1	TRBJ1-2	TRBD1	TGCGCCAGCAGCTCAGGGGGTAATTATGGCTACACCTTC	CASSSGGNYGYTF
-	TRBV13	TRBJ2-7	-	TGTGCCAGCAGCTTCTGGGAGAGCGGTTCCTACGAGCAGTACTTC	CASSFWESGSYEQYF
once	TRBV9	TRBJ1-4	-	TGTGCCAGCGGGGGAGGCAGCCTTAATGAAAAACTGTTTTTT	CASGGGSLNEKLFF
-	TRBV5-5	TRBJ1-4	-	TGTGCCAGCAGCGACCAGAGTATTAATGAAAAACTGTTTTTT	CASSDQSINEKLFF
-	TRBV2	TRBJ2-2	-	TGTGCCAGCAGGATAACGGGTCTCACCGGGGAGCTGTTTTTT	CASRITGLTGELFF
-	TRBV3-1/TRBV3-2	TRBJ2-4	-	TGTGCCAGCAGCCATCGCCTTTTTACGCCCTCTCTAGCCAAAAACATTCAGTACTTC	CASSHRLFTPSLAKNIQYF
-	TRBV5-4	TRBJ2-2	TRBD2	TGTGCCAGCAACCACCGGGACTACAATACCGGGGAGCTGTTTTTT	CASNHRDYNTGELFF
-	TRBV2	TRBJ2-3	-	TGTGCCAGCAGTGAAAGGGACGCTGAGAGCACAGATACGCAGTATTTT	CASSERDAESTDTQYF
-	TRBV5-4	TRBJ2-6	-	TGTGCCAGCAGCCTCCCAGGGGCTGGGGCCAACGTCCTGACTTTC	CASSLPGAGANVLTF
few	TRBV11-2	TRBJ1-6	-	TGTGCCAGCAGCTTAGATAATTCACCCCTCCACTTT	CASSLDNSPLHF
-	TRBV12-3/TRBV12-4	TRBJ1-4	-	TGTGCCAGCAGTACGGATTCGGGTGAAAAACTGTTTTTT	CASSTDSGEKLFF
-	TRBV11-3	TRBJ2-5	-	TGTGCCAGCAGCTTAAGCAGCTTACAAGAGACCCAGTACTTC	CASSLSSLQETQYF
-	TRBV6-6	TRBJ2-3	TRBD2	TGTGCCAGCAGTCGGCAAGGACTAGCGGGAGCGAGGGATACGCAGTATTTT	CASSRQGLAGARDTQYF
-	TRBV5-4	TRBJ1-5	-	TGTGCCAGCAGCTTGGCAGGTAGCAATCAGCCCCAGCATTTT	CASSLAGSNQPQHF
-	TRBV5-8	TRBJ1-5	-	TGTGCCAGCAGCTTACTACAACAGGGTTGGGGTCAGCCCCAGCATTTT	CASSLLQQGWGQPQHF